This is a list of T cell receptor beta chains from one sample in a study of T cell responses to AZD1222 COVID-19 vaccine. The table came from immunoSEQ multiplex PCR; TCRdb's copy has only in-frame clones and leaves some out. The repertoire has more than 150,000 clones, about nine tenths of them found once; the top ten carry 1.5% to 2.5%. The source was peripheral blood, collected 28 days after the second AZD1222 dose. The receptors stem from an adult who received the AZD1222 COVID-19 vaccine. Both conserved end residues are part of each CDR3. Each record gives: CDR3 protein, CDR3 length, V gene, J gene.

CDR3 protein: CASSQSGGHEQFF
CDR3 length: 13
V gene: TRBV3-1/TRBV3-2
J gene: TRBJ2-1

CDR3 protein: CAISVRADEKLFF
CDR3 length: 13
V gene: TRBV10-3
J gene: TRBJ1-4

CDR3 protein: CASSPRKGFTEAFF
CDR3 length: 14
V gene: TRBV7-2
J gene: TRBJ1-1

CDR3 protein: CASSFPSVGSNTQYF
CDR3 length: 15
V gene: TRBV7-2
J gene: TRBJ2-3

CDR3 protein: CAIRGSETQYF
CDR3 length: 11
V gene: TRBV10-3
J gene: TRBJ2-5

CDR3 protein: CASSLAHADDAFF
CDR3 length: 13
V gene: TRBV5-5
J gene: TRBJ1-1

CDR3 protein: CASSSVRSGKLFF
CDR3 length: 13
V gene: TRBV7-2
J gene: TRBJ1-4

CDR3 protein: CASSIFPGGRETQYF
CDR3 length: 15
V gene: TRBV19
J gene: TRBJ2-5

CDR3 protein: CASSLEEANYGYTF
CDR3 length: 14
V gene: TRBV7-2
J gene: TRBJ1-2

CDR3 protein: CASSLGSGRGFDTQYF
CDR3 length: 16
V gene: TRBV11-3
J gene: TRBJ2-3

CDR3 protein: CASSAGLAGDSDTQYF
CDR3 length: 16
V gene: TRBV7-7
J gene: TRBJ2-3

CDR3 protein: CAWSRGLGTEAFF
CDR3 length: 13
V gene: TRBV30
J gene: TRBJ1-1

CDR3 protein: CASSQDWTPGEKLFF
CDR3 length: 15
V gene: TRBV4-3
J gene: TRBJ1-4

CDR3 protein: CASRHNGLAGLYEQYF
CDR3 length: 16
V gene: TRBV27
J gene: TRBJ2-7

CDR3 protein: CASSQEDWTEPSMNTEAFF
CDR3 length: 19
V gene: TRBV4-1
J gene: TRBJ1-1

CDR3 protein: CASSLVARGGYNEQFF
CDR3 length: 16
V gene: TRBV7-9
J gene: TRBJ2-1

CDR3 protein: CASRSTGAGNQPQHF
CDR3 length: 15
V gene: TRBV27
J gene: TRBJ1-5

CDR3 protein: CAISERTGGDNSPLHF
CDR3 length: 16
V gene: TRBV10-3
J gene: TRBJ1-6

CDR3 protein: CASSLETGLDTEAFF
CDR3 length: 15
V gene: TRBV7-8
J gene: TRBJ1-1

CDR3 protein: CASSQDRIGTPSDVSGANVLTF
CDR3 length: 22
V gene: TRBV4-1
J gene: TRBJ2-6

CDR3 protein: CASSSGTEIYEQYF
CDR3 length: 14
V gene: TRBV7-2
J gene: TRBJ2-7

CDR3 protein: CASSLGAGDIEQYF
CDR3 length: 14
V gene: TRBV7-9
J gene: TRBJ2-7

CDR3 protein: CSAEGAGTEAFF
CDR3 length: 12
V gene: TRBV29-1
J gene: TRBJ1-1

CDR3 protein: CASSPRTDSYEQYF
CDR3 length: 14
V gene: TRBV11-2
J gene: TRBJ2-7

CDR3 protein: CAWSRRGISTGELFF
CDR3 length: 15
V gene: TRBV30
J gene: TRBJ2-2

CDR3 protein: CASSLGLGEGNTEAFF
CDR3 length: 16
V gene: TRBV11-3
J gene: TRBJ1-1

CDR3 protein: CASSQRTGFSYEQYF
CDR3 length: 15
V gene: TRBV6-5
J gene: TRBJ2-7

CDR3 protein: CAIRGAGGRYEQYF
CDR3 length: 14
V gene: TRBV10-3
J gene: TRBJ2-7

CDR3 protein: CASSLRDRADEQFF
CDR3 length: 14
V gene: TRBV27
J gene: TRBJ2-1

CDR3 protein: CASSGNRDRGDQPQHF
CDR3 length: 16
V gene: TRBV7-4
J gene: TRBJ1-5

CDR3 protein: CASGDGNEQFF
CDR3 length: 11
V gene: TRBV10-1
J gene: TRBJ2-1

CDR3 protein: CASSTGQDYGYTF
CDR3 length: 13
V gene: TRBV6-5
J gene: TRBJ1-2

CDR3 protein: CASSVGARGPTDTQYF
CDR3 length: 16
V gene: TRBV9
J gene: TRBJ2-3

CDR3 protein: CATSRDRVFYNEQFF
CDR3 length: 15
V gene: TRBV15
J gene: TRBJ2-1

CDR3 protein: CASSDFLGDISNYGYTF
CDR3 length: 17
V gene: TRBV6-4
J gene: TRBJ1-2

CDR3 protein: CASSLAGGPMSKTQYF
CDR3 length: 16
V gene: TRBV13
J gene: TRBJ2-5

CDR3 protein: CASSVAGVSELFF
CDR3 length: 13
V gene: TRBV5-1
J gene: TRBJ2-2

CDR3 protein: CASSPKLAGGYNEQFF
CDR3 length: 16
V gene: TRBV18
J gene: TRBJ2-1

CDR3 protein: CASSLAVKLFF
CDR3 length: 11
V gene: TRBV7-8
J gene: TRBJ1-4

CDR3 protein: CASSHPLRQSQETQYF
CDR3 length: 16
V gene: TRBV2
J gene: TRBJ2-5

CDR3 protein: CASSLIGRGYTF
CDR3 length: 12
V gene: TRBV28
J gene: TRBJ1-2

CDR3 protein: CASSLDSAARTDTQYF
CDR3 length: 16
V gene: TRBV5-1
J gene: TRBJ2-3

CDR3 protein: CASSREATQETQYF
CDR3 length: 14
V gene: TRBV9
J gene: TRBJ2-5

CDR3 protein: CASRLNLGEMETQYF
CDR3 length: 15
V gene: TRBV6-5
J gene: TRBJ2-5

CDR3 protein: CASSYGSGELFF
CDR3 length: 12
V gene: TRBV11-3
J gene: TRBJ2-2

CDR3 protein: CASSLGPGGTGEVNTEAFF
CDR3 length: 19
V gene: TRBV5-1
J gene: TRBJ1-1

CDR3 protein: CASSPGGIGEQYF
CDR3 length: 13
V gene: TRBV18
J gene: TRBJ2-7